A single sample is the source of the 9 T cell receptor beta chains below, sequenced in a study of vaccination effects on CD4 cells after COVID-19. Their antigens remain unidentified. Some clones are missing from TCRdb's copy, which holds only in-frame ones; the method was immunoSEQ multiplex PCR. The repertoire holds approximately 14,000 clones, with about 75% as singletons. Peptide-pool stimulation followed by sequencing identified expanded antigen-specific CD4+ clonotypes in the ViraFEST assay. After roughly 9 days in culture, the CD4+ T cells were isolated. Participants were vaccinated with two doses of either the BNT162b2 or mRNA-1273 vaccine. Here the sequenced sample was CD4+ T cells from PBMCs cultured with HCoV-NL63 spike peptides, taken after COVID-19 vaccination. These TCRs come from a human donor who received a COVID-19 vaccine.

The CDR3 nucleotides read TGCGCCAGCAGCCCCGGTGGGGGGAGAACAGATACGCAGTATTTT. Protein: CASSPGGGRTDTQYF. The chain has TRBV4-1 and TRBJ2-3, with D maybe TRBD2 (6 bases). This CDR3 has 15 amino acids. Germline CDR1 and CDR2: MGHRA and YSYEKL. V was shortened by 4 bases and J by 3 bases, with 14 bases between the two germline ends.

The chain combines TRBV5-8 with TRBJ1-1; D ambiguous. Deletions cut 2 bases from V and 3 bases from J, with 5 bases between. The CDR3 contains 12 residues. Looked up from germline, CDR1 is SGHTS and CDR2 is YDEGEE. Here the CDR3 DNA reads TGTGCCAGCAGCTTAGAGGACACTGAAGCTTTCTTT. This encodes CASSLEDTEAFF.

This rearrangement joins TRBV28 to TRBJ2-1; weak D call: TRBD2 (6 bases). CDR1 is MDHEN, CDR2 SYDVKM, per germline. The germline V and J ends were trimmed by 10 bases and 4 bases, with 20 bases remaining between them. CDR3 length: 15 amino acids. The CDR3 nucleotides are TGTGCCACCTTCGGAGGGGTGGCAATTTACAATGAGCAGTTCTTC. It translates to CATFGGVAIYNEQFF.

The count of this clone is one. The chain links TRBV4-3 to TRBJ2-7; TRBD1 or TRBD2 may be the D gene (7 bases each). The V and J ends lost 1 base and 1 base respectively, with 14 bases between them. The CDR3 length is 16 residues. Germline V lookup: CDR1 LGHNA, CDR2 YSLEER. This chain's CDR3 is CASSQGPGGGSYEQYF. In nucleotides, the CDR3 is TGCGCCAGCAGCCAAGGCCCAGGGGGGGGGTCCTACGAGCAGTACTTC.

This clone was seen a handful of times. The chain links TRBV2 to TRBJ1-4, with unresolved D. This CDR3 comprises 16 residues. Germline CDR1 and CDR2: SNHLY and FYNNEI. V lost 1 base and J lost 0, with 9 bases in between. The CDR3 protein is CASSEVLITTNEKLFF. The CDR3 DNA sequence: TGTGCCAGCAGTGAAGTTTTGATAACAACTAATGAAAAACTGTTTTTT.

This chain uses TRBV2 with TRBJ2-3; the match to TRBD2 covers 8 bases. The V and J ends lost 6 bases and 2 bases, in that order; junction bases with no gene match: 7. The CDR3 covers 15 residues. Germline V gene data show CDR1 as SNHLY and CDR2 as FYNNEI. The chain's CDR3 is CASSRGLALTDTQYF. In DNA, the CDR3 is TGTGCCAGCAGCCGCGGACTAGCTCTCACAGATACGCAGTATTTT.

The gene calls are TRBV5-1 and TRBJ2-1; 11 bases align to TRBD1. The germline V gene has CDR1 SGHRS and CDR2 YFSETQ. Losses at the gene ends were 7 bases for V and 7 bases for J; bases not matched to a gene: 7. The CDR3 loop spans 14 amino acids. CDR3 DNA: TGCGCCAGCGGGACAGGGGGATTGGGTAATGAGCAGTTCTTC. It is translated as CASGTGGLGNEQFF.

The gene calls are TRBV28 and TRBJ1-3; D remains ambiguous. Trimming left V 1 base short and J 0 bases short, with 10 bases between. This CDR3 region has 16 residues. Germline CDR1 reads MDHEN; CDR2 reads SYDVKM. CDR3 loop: CASSLSGRNSGNTIYF. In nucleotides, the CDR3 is TGTGCCAGCAGTTTATCGGGCCGCAACTCTGGAAACACCATATATTTT.

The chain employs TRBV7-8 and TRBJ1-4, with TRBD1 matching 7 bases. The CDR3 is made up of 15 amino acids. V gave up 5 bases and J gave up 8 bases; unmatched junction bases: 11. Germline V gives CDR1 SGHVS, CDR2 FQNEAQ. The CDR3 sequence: CASSADTGVGEKLFF. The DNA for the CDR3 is TGTGCCAGCAGCGCCGATACAGGGGTTGGAGAAAAACTGTTTTTT.